Below, 14 T cell receptor beta chains from the same sample are listed, as sequenced in a study of blood T cell repertoires in COVID-19. The table came from immunoSEQ multiplex PCR; TCRdb's copy has only in-frame clones and leaves some out. Here the sample spans approximately 170,000 clones, over 75% being singletons. Sequencing was done on a sample of PBMCs or T cells enriched from blood (not recorded which). The receptors were gathered from a woman younger than 35 who had recovered from COVID-19.

The J gene is TRBJ1-1, the V gene TRBV27; no definite D call. Trimming stripped 5 bases from V and 5 bases from J, with 12 bases between. The CDR3 sequence is 13 residues long. CDR1 is MNHEY, CDR2 SMNVEV, per germline (reference sequence). The CDR3 sequence: CASSLRAETEAFF. DNA for the CDR3: TGTGCCAGCAGTCTGCGGGCCGAAACTGAAGCTTTCTTT.

The rearrangement uses TRBV18 and TRBJ1-2; tentatively, D is TRBD1 (6 bases). CDR1 KGHSH and CDR2 LQKENI come from the germline V gene. Trimming cost V 6 bases and J 3 bases, with 14 bases left between them. The CDR3 spans 14 residues. The DNA for the CDR3 is TGTGCCAGCTCCGCAGGGGACATCGACTATGGCTACACCTTC. This codes for CASSAGDIDYGYTF.

V gene TRBV9 combines with J gene TRBJ2-1, with TRBD1 matching 8 bases. The CDR3 is made up of 13 amino acids. Germline-derived CDR1 and CDR2 are SGDLS and YYNGEE. J gave up 15 bases and V 4 bases, and 12 bases lay outside the gene matches. CDR3 in amino acids: CASSSGGPGRRFF. CDR3 nucleotides: TGTGCCAGCAGCTCAGGGGGCCCGGGAAGGCGGTTCTTC.

J is TRBJ1-4 and V is TRBV6-1; 8 bases map to TRBD1. V gave up 1 base and J gave up 7 bases; unmatched junction bases: 2. Germline-derived CDR1 and CDR2 are MNHNS and SASEGT. This CDR3 has 14 amino acids. The CDR3 DNA reads TGTGCCAGCAGTGAAGGGACAGGGTTTGAAAAACTGTTTTTT. Its protein is CASSEGTGFEKLFF.

Turning to this clone: The same CDR3 is also encoded by other DNA sequences in this sample. This chain links TRBV7-9 with TRBJ2-7; the match to TRBD2 covers 10 bases. The germline V gene has CDR1 SEHNR and CDR2 FQNEAQ (reference sequence). The CDR3 length is 14 residues. Trimming cost V 1 base and J 5 bases; bases outside gene matches: 2. The CDR3 sequence is CASSLELAGHEQYF. CDR3 DNA sequence: TGTGCCAGCAGCTTAGAACTAGCGGGACACGAGCAGTACTTC.

The chain joins TRBV6-2 or TRBV6-3 to TRBJ2-3; 14 bases are shared with TRBD2. Germline CDR1 reads MNHEY; CDR2 reads SVGEGT. J gave up 9 bases and V 4 bases, and 3 bases lay outside the gene matches. The CDR3 contains 14 residues. CDR3 sequence reads: CASSWGLAGDTQYF. The DNA of the CDR3 is TGTGCCAGCAGTTGGGGACTAGCGGGGGACACGCAGTATTTT.

The chain recombines TRBV7-9 with TRBJ1-4, with D unclear. Trimming pared 5 bases from V and 0 bases from J, leaving 13 bases between. The CDR3 has 16 residues. Germline-derived CDR1 and CDR2 are SEHNR and FQNEAQ (reference sequence). CDR3 loop: CASSPSPRTTNEKLFF. CDR3 coding DNA: TGTGCCAGCAGCCCCAGTCCCAGAACAACTAATGAAAAACTGTTTTTT.

The chain has TRBV5-6 and TRBJ2-7, with 9 bases that match TRBD2. The junction had 6 bases not matched to a gene; V was cut back by 4 bases and J by 1 base. This CDR3 comprises 15 residues. Germline assignment: CDR1 SGHDT and CDR2 YYEEEE. CDR3 in amino acids: CASSRSGGTSYEQYF. CDR3 in DNA: TGTGCCAGCAGCCGGAGCGGGGGGACTTCCTACGAGCAGTACTTC.

The rearrangement links TRBV30 to TRBJ1-1, with 10 bases that match TRBD1. The CDR3 length is 15 residues. The trim removed 2 bases at V and 2 bases at J, leaving 5 bases unmatched. Germline CDR1 is GTSNPN and CDR2 is SVGIG (reference sequence). CDR3 protein: CAWSLGTGVNTEAFF. The CDR3 DNA sequence: TGTGCCTGGAGTCTCGGGACAGGGGTAAACACTGAAGCTTTCTTT.

The CDR3 loop reads CASSSASASYEQYF. The DNA for the CDR3 is TGTGCCAGCAGTTCGGCTAGCGCCTCCTACGAGCAGTACTTC. V and J are TRBV6-6 and TRBJ2-7; D possibly corresponds to TRBD2 (6 bases). V was pared by 4 bases and J by 0 bases, with 10 bases between. The CDR3 extends over 14 amino acids. CDR1 is MNHNY, CDR2 SVGAGI, per germline (reference sequence).

The gene calls are TRBV5-6 and TRBJ2-1, with D tentatively TRBD1 (6 bases). Trimming took 4 bases from V and 4 from J, leaving 12 bases between them. This CDR3 is 14 amino acids long. Looked up from germline, CDR1 is SGHDT and CDR2 is YYEEEE. This chain's CDR3 is CASSTDRFYNEQFF. In DNA form, the CDR3 reads TGTGCCAGCAGCACCGACAGGTTTTACAATGAGCAGTTCTTC.

The CDR3 sequence is CASSRTGGDTEAFF. The CDR3 nucleotides read TGTGCCAGCAGTCGAACAGGGGGAGATACTGAAGCTTTCTTT. The V and J genes are TRBV7-3 and TRBJ1-1; 8 bases match TRBD1. The CDR3 runs 14 residues. Germline values: CDR1 SGHTA, CDR2 FQGTGA. The trim removed 6 bases at V and 5 bases at J, leaving 8 bases unmatched.

The gene calls are TRBV6-5 and TRBJ1-1; 7 nucleotides match TRBD1. Germline-derived CDR1 and CDR2 are MNHEY and SVGAGI. Trimming took 6 bases from V and 0 from J; bases not matched to a gene: 1. This CDR3 contains 13 residues. CDR3 region: CASRGQMNTEAFF. The CDR3 DNA reads TGTGCCAGCAGGGGACAGATGAACACTGAAGCTTTCTTT.

V is TRBV6-5 and J is TRBJ1-5, with a tentative D call TRBD1 (5 bases). Trimming took 6 bases from V and 6 from J, leaving 18 bases between them. Germline V gene lookup returns CDR1 MNHEY and CDR2 SVGAGI. The CDR3 sequence is 15 residues long. The CDR3 sequence: CASRRDGGGRQPQHF. The CDR3 nucleotides are TGTGCCAGCAGGAGGGACGGAGGAGGGCGTCAGCCCCAGCATTTT.